This TCR beta chain was captured by sequencing in a study of blood T cell repertoires in COVID-19. Study summary: Donors in the United States, Italy and Spain gave samples during acute or convalescent COVID-19.

Using immunoSEQ multiplex PCR, the repertoire was profiled, and TCRdb retains in-frame clones only, with some absent. The sample carries about 310,000 clones, around 90% recorded once. The sample comprised peripheral blood. The sequence derives from a woman between 40 and 55 years old with COVID-19, enrolled during active disease.

CDR3 sequence: CSASSEGGRNQPQHF. The CDR3 bases are TGCAGTGCTAGTAGTGAGGGGGGGAGGAATCAGCCCCAGCATTTT. The chain employs TRBV20-1 and TRBJ1-5; D perhaps matches TRBD1 (6 bases). This CDR3 spans 15 amino acids. The V end lost 3 bases, the J end lost 4 bases, and 16 bases lay between the germline ends. Germline V lookup: CDR1 DFQATT, CDR2 SNEGSKA (reference sequence).